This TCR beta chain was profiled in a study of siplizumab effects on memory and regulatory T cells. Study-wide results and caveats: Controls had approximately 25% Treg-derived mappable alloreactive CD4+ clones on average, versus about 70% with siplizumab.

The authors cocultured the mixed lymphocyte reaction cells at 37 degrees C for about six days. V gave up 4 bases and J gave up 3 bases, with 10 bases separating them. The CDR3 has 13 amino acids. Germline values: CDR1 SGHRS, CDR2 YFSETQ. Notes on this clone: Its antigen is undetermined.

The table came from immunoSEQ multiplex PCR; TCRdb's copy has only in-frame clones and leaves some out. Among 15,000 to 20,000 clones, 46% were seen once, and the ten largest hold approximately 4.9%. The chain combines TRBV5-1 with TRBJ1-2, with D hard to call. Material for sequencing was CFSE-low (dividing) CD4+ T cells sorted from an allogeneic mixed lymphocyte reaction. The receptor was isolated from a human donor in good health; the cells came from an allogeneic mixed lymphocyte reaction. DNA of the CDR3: TGCGCCAGCAGCCTTGACATGTACTATGGCTACACCTTC. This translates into CASSLDMYYGYTF.